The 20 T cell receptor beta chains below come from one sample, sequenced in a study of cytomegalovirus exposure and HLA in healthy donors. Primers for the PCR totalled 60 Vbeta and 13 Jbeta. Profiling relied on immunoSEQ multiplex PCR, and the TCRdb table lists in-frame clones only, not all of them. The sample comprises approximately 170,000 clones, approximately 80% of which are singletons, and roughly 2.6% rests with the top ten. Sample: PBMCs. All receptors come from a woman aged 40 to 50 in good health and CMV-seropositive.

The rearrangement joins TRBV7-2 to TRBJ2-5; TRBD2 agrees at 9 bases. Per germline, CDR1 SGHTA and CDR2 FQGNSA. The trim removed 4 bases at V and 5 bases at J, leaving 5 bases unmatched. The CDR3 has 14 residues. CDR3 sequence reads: CASSSRRGGETQYF. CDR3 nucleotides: TGTGCCAGCAGCTCACGGCGGGGGGGGGAGACCCAGTACTTC.

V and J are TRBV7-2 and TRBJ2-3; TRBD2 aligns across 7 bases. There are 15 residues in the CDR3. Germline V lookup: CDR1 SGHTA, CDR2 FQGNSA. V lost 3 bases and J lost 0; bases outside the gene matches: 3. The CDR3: CASSFRGGSTDTQYF. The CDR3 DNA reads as TGTGCCAGCAGCTTTAGGGGAGGGAGCACAGATACGCAGTATTTT. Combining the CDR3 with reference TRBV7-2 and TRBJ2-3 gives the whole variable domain GAGVSQSPSNKVTEKGKDVELRCDPISGHTALYWYRQSLGQGLEFLIYFQGNSAPDKSGLPSDRFSAERTGGSVSTLTIQRTQQEDSAVYLCASSFRGGSTDTQYFGPGTRLTVL.

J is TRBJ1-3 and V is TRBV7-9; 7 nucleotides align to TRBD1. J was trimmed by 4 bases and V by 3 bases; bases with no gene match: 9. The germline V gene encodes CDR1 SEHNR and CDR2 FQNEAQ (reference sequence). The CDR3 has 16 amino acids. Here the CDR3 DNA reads TGTGCCAGCAGCTTTGGAGGGGGCGCAGGAGGAAACACCATATATTTT. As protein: CASSFGGGAGGNTIYF. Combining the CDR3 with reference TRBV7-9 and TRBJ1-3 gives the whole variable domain DTGVSQNPRHKITKRGQNVTFRCDPISEHNRLYWYRQTLGQGPEFLTYFQNEAQLEKSRLLSDRFSAERPKGSFSTLEIQRTEQGDSAMYLCASSFGGGAGGNTIYFGEGSWLTVV.

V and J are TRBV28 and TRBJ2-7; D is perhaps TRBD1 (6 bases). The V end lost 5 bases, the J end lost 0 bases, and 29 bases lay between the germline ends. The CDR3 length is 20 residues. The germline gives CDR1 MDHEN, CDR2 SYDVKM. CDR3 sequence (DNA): TGTGCCAGCAGTCGAGTACAGGGCGCAGGGCGGCGGAGCAGCTCCTACGAGCAGTACTTC. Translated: CASSRVQGAGRRSSSYEQYF.

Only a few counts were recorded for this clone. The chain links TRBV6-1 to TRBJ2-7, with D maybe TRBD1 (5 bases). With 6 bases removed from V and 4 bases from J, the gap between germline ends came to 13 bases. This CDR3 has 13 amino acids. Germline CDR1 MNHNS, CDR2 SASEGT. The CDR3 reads CASRVTDIYEQYF. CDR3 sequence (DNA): TGTGCCAGCAGAGTGACAGACATTTACGAGCAGTACTTC.

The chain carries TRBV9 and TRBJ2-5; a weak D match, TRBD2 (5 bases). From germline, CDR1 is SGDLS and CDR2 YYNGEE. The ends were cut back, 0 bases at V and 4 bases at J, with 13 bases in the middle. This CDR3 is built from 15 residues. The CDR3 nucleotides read TGTGCCAGCAGCGTAGGAGGGAATGTTGGAGAGACCCAGTACTTC. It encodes CASSVGGNVGETQYF.

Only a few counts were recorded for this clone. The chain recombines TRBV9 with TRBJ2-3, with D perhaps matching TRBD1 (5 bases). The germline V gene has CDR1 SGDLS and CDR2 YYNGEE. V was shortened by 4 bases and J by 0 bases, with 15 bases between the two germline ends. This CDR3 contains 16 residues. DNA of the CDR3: TGTGCCAGCAGCCAAGGGGCAGACCTAAGCACAGATACGCAGTATTTT. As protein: CASSQGADLSTDTQYF.

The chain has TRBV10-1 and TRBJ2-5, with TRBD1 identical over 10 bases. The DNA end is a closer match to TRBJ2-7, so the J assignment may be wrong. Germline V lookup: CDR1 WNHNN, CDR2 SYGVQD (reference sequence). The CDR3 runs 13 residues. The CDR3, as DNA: TGCGCCAGCAGTCGGGACAGGGGATACGAGCAGTACTTC. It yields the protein CASSRDRGYEQYF.

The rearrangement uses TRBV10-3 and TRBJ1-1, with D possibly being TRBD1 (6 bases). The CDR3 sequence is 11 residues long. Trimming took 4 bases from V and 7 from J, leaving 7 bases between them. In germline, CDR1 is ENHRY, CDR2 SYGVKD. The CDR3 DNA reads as TGTGCCATCAGTGCGGACAGTGAAGCTTTCTTT. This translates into CAISADSEAFF.

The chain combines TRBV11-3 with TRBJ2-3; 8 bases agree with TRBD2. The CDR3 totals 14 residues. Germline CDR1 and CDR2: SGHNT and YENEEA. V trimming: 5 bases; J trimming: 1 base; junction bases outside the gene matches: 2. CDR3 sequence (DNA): TGTGCCAGCAGCATTAGCGGGGGCACAGATACGCAGTATTTT. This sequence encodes CASSISGGTDTQYF. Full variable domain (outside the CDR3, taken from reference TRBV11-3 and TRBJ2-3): EAGVVQSPRYKIIEKKQPVAFWCNPISGHNTLYWYLQNLGQGPELLIRYENEEAVDDSQLPKDRFSAERLKGVDSTLKIQPAELGDSAVYLCASSISGGTDTQYFGPGTRLTVL.

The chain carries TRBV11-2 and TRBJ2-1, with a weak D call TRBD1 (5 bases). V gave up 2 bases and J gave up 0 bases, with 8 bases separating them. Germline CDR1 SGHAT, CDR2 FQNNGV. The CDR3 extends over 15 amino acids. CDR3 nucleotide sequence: TGTGCCAGCAGCTTAAGACAGAGCTCCTACAATGAGCAGTTCTTC. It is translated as CASSLRQSSYNEQFF. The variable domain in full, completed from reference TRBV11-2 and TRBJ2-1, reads EAGVAQSPRYKIIEKRQSVAFWCNPISGHATLYWYQQILGQGPKLLIQFQNNGVVDDSQLPKDRFSAERLKGVDSTLKIQPAKLEDSAVYLCASSLRQSSYNEQFFGPGTRLTVL.

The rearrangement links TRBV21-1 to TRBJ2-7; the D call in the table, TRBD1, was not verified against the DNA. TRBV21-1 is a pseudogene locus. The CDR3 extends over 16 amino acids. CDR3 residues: CASSTSSQGVLIEQYF. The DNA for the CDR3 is TGTGCCAGCAGCACCAGCTCTCAGGGGGTTTTGATCGAGCAGTACTTC.

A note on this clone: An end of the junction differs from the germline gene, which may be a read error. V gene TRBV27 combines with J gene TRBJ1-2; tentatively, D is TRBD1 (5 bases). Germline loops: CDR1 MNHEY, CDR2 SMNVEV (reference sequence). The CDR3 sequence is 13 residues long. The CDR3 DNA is TGTACCAGCAGTTACCCAGGGAACTATGGCTACACCTTC. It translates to CTSSYPGNYGYTF.

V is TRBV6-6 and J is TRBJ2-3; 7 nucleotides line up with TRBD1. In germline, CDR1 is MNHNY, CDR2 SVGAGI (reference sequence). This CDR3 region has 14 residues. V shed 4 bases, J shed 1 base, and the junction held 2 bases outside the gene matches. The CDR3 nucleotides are TGTGCCAGCAGTTCAGGACAGGGCACAGATACGCAGTATTTT. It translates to CASSSGQGTDTQYF.

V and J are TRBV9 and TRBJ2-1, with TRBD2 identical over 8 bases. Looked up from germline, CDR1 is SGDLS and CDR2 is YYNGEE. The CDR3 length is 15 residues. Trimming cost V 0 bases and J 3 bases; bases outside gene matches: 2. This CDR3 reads CASSVGGTSYNEQFF. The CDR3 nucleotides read TGTGCCAGCAGCGTAGGGGGGACTAGCTACAATGAGCAGTTCTTC.

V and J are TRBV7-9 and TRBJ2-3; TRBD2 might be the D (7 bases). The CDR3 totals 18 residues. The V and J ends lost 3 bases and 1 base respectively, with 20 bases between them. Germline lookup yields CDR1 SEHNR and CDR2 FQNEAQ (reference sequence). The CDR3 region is CASSLMRTAGRGTDTQYF. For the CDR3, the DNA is TGTGCCAGCAGCTTGATGAGGACAGCGGGGCGTGGCACAGATACGCAGTATTTT.

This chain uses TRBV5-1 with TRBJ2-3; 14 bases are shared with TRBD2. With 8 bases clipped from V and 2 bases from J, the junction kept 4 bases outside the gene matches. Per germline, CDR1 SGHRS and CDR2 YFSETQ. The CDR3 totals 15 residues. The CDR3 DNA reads TGCGCCAGTCGGACTAGCGGGAGGACCACAGATACGCAGTATTTT. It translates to CASRTSGRTTDTQYF.

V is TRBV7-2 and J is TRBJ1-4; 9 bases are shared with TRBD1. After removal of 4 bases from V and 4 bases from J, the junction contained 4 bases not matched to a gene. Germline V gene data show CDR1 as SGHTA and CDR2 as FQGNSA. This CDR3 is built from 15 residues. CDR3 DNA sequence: TGTGCCAGCAGCTCCGACAGGGGGAGTAATGAAAAACTGTTTTTT. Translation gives CASSSDRGSNEKLFF.

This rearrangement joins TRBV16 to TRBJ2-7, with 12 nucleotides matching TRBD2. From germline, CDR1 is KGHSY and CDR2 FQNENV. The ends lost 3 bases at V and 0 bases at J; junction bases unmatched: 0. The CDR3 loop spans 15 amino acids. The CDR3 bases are TGTGCCAGCAGCCAGACTAGCGGGAGCTCCTACGAGCAGTACTTC. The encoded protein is CASSQTSGSSYEQYF.

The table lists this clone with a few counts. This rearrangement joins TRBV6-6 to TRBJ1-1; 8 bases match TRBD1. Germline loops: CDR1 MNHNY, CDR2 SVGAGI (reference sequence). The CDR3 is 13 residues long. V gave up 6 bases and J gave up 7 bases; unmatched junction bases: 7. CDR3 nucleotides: TGTGCCAGCAGCCCTCAGGGGGCAGATGAAGCTTTCTTT. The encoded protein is CASSPQGADEAFF.